This TCR beta chain was identified during a study of T cell changes during pregnancy in multiple sclerosis. The ends lost 0 bases at V and 9 bases at J; junction bases unmatched: 12. Germline CDR1 is SGHRS and CDR2 is YFSETQ. This CDR3 region has 17 residues. TCRdb keeps only in-frame clones here, not all; method: immunoSEQ multiplex PCR. The table shows 35,000 or so clones, with 92% occurring only once. The sample consisted of CD4+ T cells from peripheral blood mononuclear cells, taken after pregnancy. This TCR was recovered from a female donor with multiple sclerosis, enrolled in a pregnancy study. V is TRBV5-1 and J is TRBJ1-6, with 7 bases aligning to TRBD1. The DNA of the CDR3 is TGCGCCAGCAGCTTGGCAGTGGGACAGACGTTGAGTTCACCCCTCCACTTT. Translation: CASSLAVGQTLSSPLHF.